Described below is a single T cell receptor (beta chain) sequence and its context. The antigen it recognizes is unknown. Qualities for individual bases were not recorded, and no much larger clone is one base off. For each enrolled patient, mismatch repair deficiency was established using either polymerase chain reaction or immunohistochemistry. TCR sequencing was carried out for a few patients who responded to pembrolizumab therapy. The phase II trial prospectively evaluated PD-1 blockade with pembrolizumab in advanced mismatch repair-deficient cancers, independent of tissue of origin. Serial peripheral blood T cell samples were collected before and at multiple times after starting PD-1 blockade. Blood sampling time points were reported as weeks after the first dose of pembrolizumab. The method behind the library was the immunoSEQ multiplex PCR assay. In its TCRdb copy, this immuneACCESS table keeps in-frame sequences only and misses some clones. Where compared with another copy, unresolved V genes explain less than half of these, and the others have no known cause. The sample data list just under 65,000 clones, and 70% to 90% of these were observed just once. The top ten constitute approximately 15% of the sample.

These data belong to a study of PD-1 blockade in mismatch repair-deficient tumors (dated by TCRdb to about 2017). Regarding the research as a whole: Between September 2013 and late 2016, around 91 consecutive patients with 11 to 13 mismatch repair-deficient cancer types, all previously treated and progressing, were enrolled in the trial. Tumor-associated T cell clones were tracked in the peripheral blood of patients responding to PD-1 blockade by deep sequencing of TCR CDR3 regions. On the study overall, not on this receptor specifically: Rapid expansion after pembrolizumab followed by contraction, generally before radiologic responses, was shown by tumor-resident clones, which were often undetectable in blood before treatment.

Reading the germline V gene gives CDR1 SGHDN and CDR2 FVKESK. The cysteine opens and the phenylalanine closes a CDR3 of 16 amino acids. This entry keeps only the CDR3 DNA: 48 bases, framed from base 1. The junction carries 13 bases between V and J, which are trimmed by 3 bases and 2 bases respectively. The source material was peripheral blood, sampled 52 weeks after starting pembrolizumab. The TCR comes from an adult with mismatch repair-deficient cancer. The chain uses TRBV14 and TRBJ2-2; the D segment cannot be called with confidence. Here the CDR3 is given as CASSHYWPLNTGELFF. The DNA is TGTGCCAGCAGCCACTACTGGCCGTTAAACACCGGGGAGCTGTTTTTT.